This T cell receptor (beta chain) was captured in a study of blood T cell repertoires in COVID-19. Study-wide background: Acute-phase and convalescent COVID-19 samples originated in the United States, Italy and Spain. Nucleic acid was either cDNA or gDNA, and it came from T cells, B-cell-depleted T cells, or PBMCs.

Per the study methods: Reference gene primer amplification gave nucleated cell count estimates. Some clones are missing from TCRdb's copy, which holds only in-frame ones; the method was immunoSEQ multiplex PCR. That table supplies the V and J calls and clone size; D and trimming were determined from the DNA. In the table there are roughly 350,000 clones, around 87% of which are singletons. Germline V lookup: CDR1 LGHNT, CDR2 FRNRAP. This CDR3 is built from 14 residues. The V end was cut by 5 bases, the J end by 1 base, with 11 bases between. V and J are TRBV12-5 and TRBJ1-1, with D possibly being TRBD1 (5 bases). The sequencing sample was made of peripheral blood. The receptor's source is a woman aged 45 to 65 with COVID-19, enrolled during active disease. CDR3 nucleotide sequence: TGTGCTAGTGGTCCCTGGACATCGAACACTGAAGCTTTCTTT. Amino acids: CASGPWTSNTEAFF.